The following is a TCR beta chain sequence with its context. The antigen remains undetermined. No patient received treatment before thyroid surgery. The entry originates in a study of metastatic and nonmetastatic thyroid tumors. Background on the study: Malignant thyroid and benign thyroid patients provided blood and tumor or nodule tissue whose repertoires were compared. General observations from the study: Benign nodules were reported to have significantly lower TCR beta diversity than malignant thyroid tumors, in blood and tumor.

Per the original data handling: The study's classifier, a distant-metastasis tool for papillary thyroid cancer, was built using CDR3 differences across clinicopathological groups. TCRdb reprocessed the PCR reads using MiXCR. For this entry, the V and J calls and clone size follow TCRdb and not the study's own pipeline. The repertoire holds tens of thousands of clones, with around 47% as singletons. The receptor was derived from a male donor with papillary thyroid cancer or a benign thyroid nodule (not recorded which). Some clones in this sample may be carry-over from other donors' samples. What was sequenced was tumor tissue.

The CDR3 DNA is TGTGCCAGCAGTGAGGGTTCCGCGGGAGGGACAGATACGCAGTATTTT. Translating it yields CASSEGSAGGTDTQYF. The rearrangement joins TRBV6-1 to TRBJ2-3; 9 bases are shared with TRBD2. Unmatched junction bases numbered 7, after V lost 3 bases and J lost 3 bases. The germline V gene encodes CDR1 MNHNS and CDR2 SASEGT. This CDR3 contains 16 residues.